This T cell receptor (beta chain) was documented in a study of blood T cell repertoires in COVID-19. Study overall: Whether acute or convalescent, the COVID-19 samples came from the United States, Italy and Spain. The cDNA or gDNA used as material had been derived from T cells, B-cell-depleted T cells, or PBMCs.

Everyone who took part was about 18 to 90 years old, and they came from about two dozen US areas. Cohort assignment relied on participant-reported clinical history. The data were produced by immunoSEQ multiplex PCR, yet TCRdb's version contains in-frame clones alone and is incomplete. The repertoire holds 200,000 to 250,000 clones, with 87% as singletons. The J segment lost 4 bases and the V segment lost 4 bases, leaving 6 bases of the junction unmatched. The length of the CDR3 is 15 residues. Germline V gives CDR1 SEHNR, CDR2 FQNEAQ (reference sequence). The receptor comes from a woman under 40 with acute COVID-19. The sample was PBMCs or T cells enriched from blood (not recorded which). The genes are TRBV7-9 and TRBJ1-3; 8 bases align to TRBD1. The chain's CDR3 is CASSYRTGLGNTIYF. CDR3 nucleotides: TGTGCCAGCAGCTACCGGACAGGGTTAGGAAACACCATATATTTT.